The source of this T cell receptor (beta chain) is a study of T-cell memory formation after mild COVID-19. Study details: Largely, the TCR clusters proved donor specific. Study results and limitations: Prior to infection, memory already included some responding clones, suggesting cross-reactive memory joined. Those CD4+ clones that contracted were mainly in CM and EM (CD8+ ones in EMRA).

There are a few counts of this clonotype. Its antigen remains unknown. A single record per CDR3 protein comes from TCRdb applying MiXCR to the 5' RACE reads. The table records approximately 410,000 distinct CDR3 sequences, more than 20% of them present only once. Germline CDR1 and CDR2: SEHNR and FQNEAQ (reference sequence). With 4 bases clipped from V and 5 bases from J, the junction kept 8 bases outside the gene matches. The CDR3 is 15 amino acids. The sequence derives from an adult woman who had mild COVID-19 (a few samples of this study predate the infection). Cell type and time point are not known. The genes are TRBV7-9 and TRBJ2-5; TRBD2 aligns across 9 bases. Material: PBMCs or a T cell subset sorted from them (not recorded which). CDR3 bases: TGTGCCAGCAGCTCATCTTTGGCGGGGGGGGAGACCCAGTACTTC. Residues: CASSSSLAGGETQYF. Combining the CDR3 with reference TRBV7-9 and TRBJ2-5 gives the whole variable domain DTGVSQNPRHKITKRGQNVTFRCDPISEHNRLYWYRQTLGQGPEFLTYFQNEAQLEKSRLLSDRFSAERPKGSFSTLEIQRTEQGDSAMYLCASSSSLAGGETQYFGPGTRLLVL.